Sequencing of this TCR beta chain was carried out in a study of blood T cell repertoires in COVID-19. Study in general: COVID-19 samples, acute and convalescent, were from the United States, Italy and Spain. T cells, B-cell-depleted T cells, or PBMCs supplied cDNA or gDNA.

Original analysis: Counts of nucleated cells, estimated from reference gene primer amplification, were obtained. Sequencing used immunoSEQ multiplex PCR; TCRdb keeps in-frame clones, though not all of them. The V and J calls and clone size were taken over from that table, and D and trimming were inferred from the DNA. The sample holds over 200,000 clones; roughly 80% are singletons and the top ten take 5.1%. The V gene's germline CDR1 is LGHNA and CDR2 YSLEER. CDR3 length: 16 amino acids. V lost 0 bases to trimming and J lost 6 bases; unmatched junction nucleotides: 10. Input material: peripheral blood. The chain links TRBV4-3 to TRBJ2-7; the match to TRBD2 covers 8 bases. The sequence was collected from a human donor in a cohort sampled during active COVID-19. The CDR3 coding sequence is TGCGCCAGCAGCCAAGATAGGACGGGGGGGGAGTTCGAGCAGTACTTC. This encodes CASSQDRTGGEFEQYF.